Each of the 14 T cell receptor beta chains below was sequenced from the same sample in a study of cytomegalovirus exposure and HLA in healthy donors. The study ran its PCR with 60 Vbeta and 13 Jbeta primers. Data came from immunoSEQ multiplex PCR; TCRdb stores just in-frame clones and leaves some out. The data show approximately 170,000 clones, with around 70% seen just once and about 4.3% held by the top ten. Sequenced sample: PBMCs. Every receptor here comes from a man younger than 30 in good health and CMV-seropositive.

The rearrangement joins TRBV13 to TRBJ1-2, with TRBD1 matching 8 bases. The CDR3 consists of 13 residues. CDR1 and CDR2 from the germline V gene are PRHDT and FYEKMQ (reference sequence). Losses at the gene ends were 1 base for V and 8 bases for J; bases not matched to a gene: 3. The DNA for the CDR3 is TGTGCCAGCAGCTTAGAGGCAGGGGGCGGCTACACCTTC. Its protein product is CASSLEAGGGYTF.

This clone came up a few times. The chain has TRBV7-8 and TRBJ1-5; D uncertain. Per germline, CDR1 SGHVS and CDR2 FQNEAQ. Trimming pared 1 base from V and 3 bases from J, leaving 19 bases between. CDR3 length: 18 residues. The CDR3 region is CASSLGTPFGALNQPQHF. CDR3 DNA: TGTGCCAGCAGCTTAGGAACTCCGTTCGGTGCCCTCAATCAGCCCCAGCATTTT.

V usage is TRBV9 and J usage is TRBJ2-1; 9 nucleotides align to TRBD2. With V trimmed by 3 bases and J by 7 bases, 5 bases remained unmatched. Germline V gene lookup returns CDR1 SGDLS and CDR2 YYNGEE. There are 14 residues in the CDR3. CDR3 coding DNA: TGTGCCAGCAGCGCCCCTAGCGGGGTGAATGAGCAGTTCTTC. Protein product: CASSAPSGVNEQFF.

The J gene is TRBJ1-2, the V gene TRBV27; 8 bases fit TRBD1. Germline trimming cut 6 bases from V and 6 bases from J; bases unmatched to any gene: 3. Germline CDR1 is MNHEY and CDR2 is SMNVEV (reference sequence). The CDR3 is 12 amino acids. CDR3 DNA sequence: TGTGCCAGCAGACAGGGGGTAAATGGCTACACCTTC. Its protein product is CASRQGVNGYTF.

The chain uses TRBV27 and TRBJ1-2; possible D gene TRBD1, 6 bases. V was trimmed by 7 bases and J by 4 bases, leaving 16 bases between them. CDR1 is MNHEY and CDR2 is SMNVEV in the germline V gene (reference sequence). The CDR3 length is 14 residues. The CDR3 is CASTSPGQGYGYTF. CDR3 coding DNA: TGTGCCAGCACCAGCCCGGGACAAGGCTATGGCTACACCTTC.

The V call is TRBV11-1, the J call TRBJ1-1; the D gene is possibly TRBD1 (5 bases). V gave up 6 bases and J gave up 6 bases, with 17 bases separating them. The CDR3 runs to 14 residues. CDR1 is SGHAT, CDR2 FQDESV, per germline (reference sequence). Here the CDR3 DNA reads TGTGCCAGCAGTCAGGGTAGAGTTTTACCTGAAGCTTTCTTT. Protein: CASSQGRVLPEAFF.

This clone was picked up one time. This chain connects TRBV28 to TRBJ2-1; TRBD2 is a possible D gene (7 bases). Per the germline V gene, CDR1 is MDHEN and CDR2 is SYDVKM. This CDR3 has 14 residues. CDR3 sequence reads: CASRWGGKYNEQFF. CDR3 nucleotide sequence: TGTGCGTCGAGGTGGGGGGGCAAGTACAATGAGCAGTTCTTC.

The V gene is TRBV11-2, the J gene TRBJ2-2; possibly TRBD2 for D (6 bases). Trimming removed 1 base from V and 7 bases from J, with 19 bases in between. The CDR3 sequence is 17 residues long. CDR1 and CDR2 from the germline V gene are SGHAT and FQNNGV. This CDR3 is CASSLGARGDRGGELFF. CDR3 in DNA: TGTGCCAGCAGCTTAGGGGCGCGCGGGGACCGGGGCGGGGAGCTGTTTTTT.

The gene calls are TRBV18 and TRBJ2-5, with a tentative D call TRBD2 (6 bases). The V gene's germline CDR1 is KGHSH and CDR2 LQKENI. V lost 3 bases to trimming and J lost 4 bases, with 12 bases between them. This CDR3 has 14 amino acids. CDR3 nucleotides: TGTGCCAGCTCACCGGGACTTGACGCAGAGACCCAGTACTTC. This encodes CASSPGLDAETQYF.

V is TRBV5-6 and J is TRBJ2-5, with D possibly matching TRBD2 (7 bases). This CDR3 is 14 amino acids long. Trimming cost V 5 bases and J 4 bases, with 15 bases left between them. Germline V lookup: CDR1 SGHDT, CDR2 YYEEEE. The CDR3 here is CASSYGGARETQYF. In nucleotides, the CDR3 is TGTGCCAGCAGTTATGGGGGGGCTAGAGAGACCCAGTACTTC. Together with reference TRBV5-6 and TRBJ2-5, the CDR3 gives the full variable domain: DAGVTQSPTHLIKTRGQQVTLRCSPKSGHDTVSWYQQALGQGPQFIFQYYEEEERQRGNFPDRFSGHQFPNYSSELNVNALLLGDSALYLCASSYGGARETQYFGPGTRLLVL.

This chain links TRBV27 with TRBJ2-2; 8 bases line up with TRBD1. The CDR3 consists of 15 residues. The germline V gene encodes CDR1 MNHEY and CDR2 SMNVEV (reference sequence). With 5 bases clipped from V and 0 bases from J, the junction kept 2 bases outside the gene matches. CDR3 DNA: TGTGCCAGCAGTCAGACAGGGGCGAACACCGGGGAGCTGTTTTTT. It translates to CASSQTGANTGELFF.

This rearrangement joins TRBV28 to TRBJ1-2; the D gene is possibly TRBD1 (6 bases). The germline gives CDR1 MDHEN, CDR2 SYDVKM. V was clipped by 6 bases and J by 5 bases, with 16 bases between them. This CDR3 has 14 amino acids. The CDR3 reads CASRDPRGGYGYTF. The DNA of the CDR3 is TGTGCCAGCAGGGACCCTAGAGGGGGATATGGCTACACCTTC.

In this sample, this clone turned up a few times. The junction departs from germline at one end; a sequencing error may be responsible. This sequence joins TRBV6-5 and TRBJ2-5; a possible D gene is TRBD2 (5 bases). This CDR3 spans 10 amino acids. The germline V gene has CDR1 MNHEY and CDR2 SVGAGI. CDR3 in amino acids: CASSEGVEDF. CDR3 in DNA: TGTGCCAGCAGTGAGGGAGTGGAAGACTTC.

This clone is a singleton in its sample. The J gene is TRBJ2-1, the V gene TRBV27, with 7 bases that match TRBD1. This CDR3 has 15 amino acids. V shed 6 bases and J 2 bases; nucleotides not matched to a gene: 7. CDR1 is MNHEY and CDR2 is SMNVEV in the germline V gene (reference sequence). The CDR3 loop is CASRTTGQTYNEQFF. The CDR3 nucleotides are TGTGCCAGCAGAACGACGGGACAGACCTACAATGAGCAGTTCTTC.